This record looks at one T cell receptor (beta chain) sequence and its context. Its specificity is unknown. The PCR made use of 60 Vbeta and 13 Jbeta primers. The assay was immunoSEQ multiplex PCR, and TCRdb's table has in-frame clones only and misses some. The table records about 84,000 clones, about 60% of them present only once. Trimming at V came to 4 bases and at J to 1 base, leaving 7 bases not matched to a gene. CDR1 is SEHNR, CDR2 FQNEAQ, per germline (reference sequence). The CDR3 spans 15 residues. The data originate from a study of cytomegalovirus exposure and HLA in healthy donors. Study observations and caveats: For presence/absence analyses, sequencing depth was assumed to be roughly uniform across donors.

The rearrangement joins TRBV7-9 to TRBJ2-7, with TRBD1 identical over 7 bases. The clonotype comes from a woman aged 35 to 49 in good health and CMV-seropositive. The sample consisted of PBMCs. The CDR3 reads CASSSAWTGSYEQYF. CDR3 DNA: TGTGCCAGCAGCTCCGCCTGGACAGGTTCCTACGAGCAGTACTTC.